This is a list of T cell receptor beta chains from one sample in a study of blood T cells in healthy people across ages. A single record per CDR3 protein comes from TCRdb applying MiXCR to the 5' RACE reads. Counted here are 1.5 million to 2 million distinct CDR3 sequences, approximately 50% occurring once; the ten biggest clones make up over 2%. Sample: blood. The receptors were sampled from a woman in her thirties or forties in good health. Both conserved end residues are part of each CDR3. A D gene is named only where the DNA matches it firmly. Part of the rows lack a size; the others show once, few, many or a class for expanded clones.

len: 16; abundance: NA; d_gene: NA; j_gene: TRBJ2-3; v_gene: TRBV7-6; CDR3aa: CASSSRGGGGTDTQYF; CDR3nt: TGTGCCAGCAGCTCCAGGGGCGGGGGAGGCACAGATACGCAGTATTTT
len: 14; abundance: NA; d_gene: NA; j_gene: TRBJ2-7; v_gene: TRBV20-1; CDR3aa: CSAREIPGVYEQYF; CDR3nt: TGCAGTGCTAGAGAGATTCCAGGGGTTTACGAGCAGTACTTC
len: 14; abundance: NA; d_gene: TRBD1; j_gene: TRBJ1-1; v_gene: TRBV2; CDR3aa: CASRWTGANTEAFF; CDR3nt: TGTGCCAGCAGGTGGACAGGGGCCAACACTGAAGCTTTCTTT
len: 13; abundance: NA; d_gene: NA; j_gene: TRBJ2-7; v_gene: TRBV4-1; CDR3aa: CASSQSLTYEQYF; CDR3nt: TGCGCCAGCAGCCAAAGCCTGACCTACGAGCAGTACTTC
len: 15; abundance: NA; d_gene: TRBD1; j_gene: TRBJ2-2; v_gene: TRBV15; CDR3aa: CATRPDRGHTGELFF; CDR3nt: TGTGCCACCAGACCGGACAGGGGCCACACCGGGGAGCTGTTTTTT
len: 14; abundance: many; d_gene: NA; j_gene: TRBJ2-7; v_gene: TRBV4-1; CDR3aa: CASSQGGASYEQYF; CDR3nt: TGTGCCAGCAGCCAGGGCGGAGCCTCCTACGAGCAGTACTTC
len: 16; abundance: NA; d_gene: NA; j_gene: TRBJ2-7; v_gene: TRBV28; CDR3aa: CASSGAHSAGSYEQYF; CDR3nt: TGTGCCAGCAGCGGGGCCCACAGTGCAGGCTCCTACGAGCAGTACTTC
len: 15; abundance: few; d_gene: NA; j_gene: TRBJ2-7; v_gene: TRBV5-1; CDR3aa: CASSPTRMSSYEQYF; CDR3nt: TGCGCCAGCAGCCCTACTAGAATGAGCTCCTACGAGCAGTACTTC
len: 15; abundance: NA; d_gene: NA; j_gene: TRBJ1-5; v_gene: TRBV4-3; CDR3aa: CASSQGTASNQPQHF; CDR3nt: TGCGCCAGCAGCCAAGGCACAGCCAGCAATCAGCCCCAGCATTTT
len: 14; abundance: NA; d_gene: TRBD2; j_gene: TRBJ2-1; v_gene: TRBV29-1; CDR3aa: CSATSGKTSNEQFF; CDR3nt: TGCAGCGCCACTAGCGGGAAAACCTCCAATGAGCAGTTCTTC
len: 14; abundance: NA; d_gene: NA; j_gene: TRBJ2-7; v_gene: TRBV5-1; CDR3aa: CASRLLGGRDEQYF; CDR3nt: TGCGCCAGCAGGTTGCTCGGGGGTCGGGACGAGCAGTACTTC
len: 17; abundance: NA; d_gene: NA; j_gene: TRBJ2-7; v_gene: TRBV18; CDR3aa: CASSPPTGLKGAYEQYF; CDR3nt: TGTGCCAGCTCACCACCTACTGGTCTGAAAGGGGCCTACGAGCAGTACTTC
len: 16; abundance: NA; d_gene: TRBD2; j_gene: TRBJ2-1; v_gene: TRBV4-1; CDR3aa: CASSPETSGGYNEQFF; CDR3nt: TGCGCCAGCAGTCCTGAGACTAGCGGGGGGTACAATGAGCAGTTCTTC
len: 16; abundance: NA; d_gene: TRBD2; j_gene: TRBJ2-1; v_gene: TRBV6-2/TRBV6-3; CDR3aa: CASSYSSGGASNEQFF; CDR3nt: TGTGCCAGCAGTTACTCGAGCGGGGGGGCTTCCAATGAGCAGTTCTTC
len: 15; abundance: NA; d_gene: TRBD2; j_gene: TRBJ2-1; v_gene: TRBV5-1; CDR3aa: CASTVALAGPMEQFF; CDR3nt: TGCGCCAGCACCGTTGCACTAGCGGGCCCGATGGAGCAGTTCTTC
len: 13; abundance: once; d_gene: NA; j_gene: TRBJ1-2; v_gene: TRBV12-3/TRBV12-4; CDR3aa: CASTLSGGSGYTF; CDR3nt: TGTGCCAGCACCCTAAGCGGGGGCTCAGGCTACACCTTC
len: 16; abundance: NA; d_gene: NA; j_gene: TRBJ2-5; v_gene: TRBV20-1; CDR3aa: CSAPSHRGTSQETQYF; CDR3nt: TGCAGTGCTCCTAGCCATCGCGGGACTTCGCAAGAGACCCAGTACTTC
len: 13; abundance: once; d_gene: NA; j_gene: TRBJ2-3; v_gene: TRBV4-2; CDR3aa: CASSQEHRDTQYF; CDR3nt: TGTGCCAGCAGCCAGGAACACAGAGATACGCAGTATTTT
len: 14; abundance: NA; d_gene: NA; j_gene: TRBJ2-7; v_gene: TRBV20-1; CDR3aa: CSARVQDRPYEQYF; CDR3nt: TGCAGTGCTAGAGTTCAGGACAGACCCTACGAGCAGTACTTC
len: 16; abundance: once; d_gene: NA; j_gene: TRBJ2-4; v_gene: TRBV6-2/TRBV6-3; CDR3aa: CASSSTTALAKNIQYF; CDR3nt: TGTGCCAGCAGTTCGACGACGGCACTAGCCAAAAACATTCAGTACTTC
len: 15; abundance: NA; d_gene: TRBD2; j_gene: TRBJ2-7; v_gene: TRBV12-3/TRBV12-4; CDR3aa: CASNLGLAGTYEQYF; CDR3nt: TGTGCCAGCAACCTGGGACTAGCGGGTACCTACGAGCAGTACTTC
len: 12; abundance: NA; d_gene: NA; j_gene: TRBJ2-3; v_gene: TRBV20-1; CDR3aa: CSASPYTDTQYF; CDR3nt: TGCAGTGCTAGCCCGTACACAGATACGCAGTATTTT
len: 14; abundance: once; d_gene: NA; j_gene: TRBJ2-5; v_gene: TRBV29-1; CDR3aa: CSVEVSVNQETQYF; CDR3nt: TGCAGCGTTGAGGTCTCCGTGAACCAAGAGACCCAGTACTTC
len: 19; abundance: NA; d_gene: NA; j_gene: TRBJ1-2; v_gene: TRBV5-1; CDR3aa: CASSRISSAVAVQNYGYTF; CDR3nt: TGCGCCAGCAGCCGAATAAGCTCAGCTGTGGCGGTCCAAAACTATGGCTACACCTTC
len: 15; abundance: few; d_gene: NA; j_gene: TRBJ2-3; v_gene: TRBV6-5; CDR3aa: CASSYGQGNTDTQYF; CDR3nt: TGTGCCAGCAGTTATGGGCAGGGGAACACAGATACGCAGTATTTT
len: 15; abundance: NA; d_gene: TRBD1; j_gene: TRBJ1-4; v_gene: TRBV12-3/TRBV12-4; CDR3aa: CASSPETGPVEKLFF; CDR3nt: TGTGCCAGCAGTCCAGAGACAGGGCCGGTCGAAAAACTGTTTTTT
len: 16; abundance: few; d_gene: NA; j_gene: TRBJ2-1; v_gene: TRBV7-8; CDR3aa: CASSLRPLTVSNEQFF; CDR3nt: TGTGCCAGCAGCTTACGGCCGTTGACAGTCTCCAATGAGCAGTTCTTC
len: 13; abundance: few; d_gene: TRBD1; j_gene: TRBJ2-3; v_gene: TRBV20-1; CDR3aa: CSASRDRPDTQYF; CDR3nt: TGCAGTGCTAGTAGGGACAGACCAGATACGCAGTATTTT
len: 13; abundance: many; d_gene: NA; j_gene: TRBJ2-7; v_gene: TRBV5-1; CDR3aa: CASSFGETYEQYF; CDR3nt: TGCGCCAGCAGCTTTGGGGAAACCTACGAGCAGTACTTC
len: 16; abundance: NA; d_gene: TRBD1; j_gene: TRBJ1-2; v_gene: TRBV14; CDR3aa: CASSQDSGQGGYGYTF; CDR3nt: TGTGCCAGCAGCCAAGATAGCGGACAGGGGGGCTATGGCTACACCTTC
len: 17; abundance: NA; d_gene: NA; j_gene: TRBJ2-7; v_gene: TRBV10-3; CDR3aa: CAISEPGLRDTAYEQYF; CDR3nt: TGTGCCATCAGTGAGCCCGGTTTGCGGGATACGGCCTACGAGCAGTACTTC
len: 15; abundance: NA; d_gene: TRBD1; j_gene: TRBJ2-5; v_gene: TRBV29-1; CDR3aa: CSVTTGTGGGQTQYF; CDR3nt: TGCAGCGTCACCACCGGGACAGGGGGTGGACAGACCCAGTACTTC
len: 15; abundance: NA; d_gene: TRBD1; j_gene: TRBJ1-2; v_gene: TRBV2; CDR3aa: CACSERQGASYGYTF; CDR3nt: TGTGCCTGCAGTGAACGGCAGGGGGCAAGCTATGGCTACACCTTC
len: 16; abundance: NA; d_gene: TRBD2; j_gene: TRBJ2-3; v_gene: TRBV4-3; CDR3aa: CTSSQVVGGATDTQYF; CDR3nt: TGCACCAGCAGCCAAGTCGTCGGGGGGGCCACAGATACGCAGTATTTT
len: 12; abundance: NA; d_gene: NA; j_gene: TRBJ2-7; v_gene: TRBV12-5; CDR3aa: CASGLVETQQYF; CDR3nt: TGTGCTAGTGGTTTGGTTGAGACCCAGCAGTACTTC
len: 15; abundance: NA; d_gene: TRBD1; j_gene: TRBJ2-1; v_gene: TRBV6-1; CDR3aa: CASSEAETGFYEQFF; CDR3nt: TGTGCCAGCAGTGAAGCTGAGACAGGGTTTTATGAGCAGTTCTTC
len: 15; abundance: NA; d_gene: NA; j_gene: TRBJ1-2; v_gene: TRBV3-1; CDR3aa: CASSHLKSYNYGYTF; CDR3nt: TGTGCCAGCAGCCACCTTAAGAGCTATAACTATGGCTACACCTTC
len: 13; abundance: NA; d_gene: NA; j_gene: TRBJ2-3; v_gene: TRBV7-6; CDR3aa: CASSPSTGYTQYF; CDR3nt: TGTGCCAGCAGCCCGTCGACGGGCTATACGCAGTATTTT